Listed below are T cell receptor beta chains from one sample, sequenced in a study of T cell clonotyping in hematopoietic cell transplantation. Data came from immunoSEQ multiplex PCR; TCRdb stores just in-frame clones and leaves some out. This sample has tens of thousands of clones; 70% to 90% occur once, and the top ten carry about 5.6%. This specimen consisted of peripheral blood mononuclear cells, obtained before stem cell transplant. All receptors derive from a man aged 60 to 75 with biphenotypic leukemia. Some clones in this sample may be carry-over from other donors' samples. The CDR3 runs from the conserved cysteine through the conserved F or W. The order of the fields is clone size, D gene, V gene, J gene, CDR3 DNA, CDR3 protein. D genes are given only for firm matches. Clone size is given for some rows only: seen once, a few or many times, or a class if the clone is expanded.

>-|TRBD2|TRBV27|TRBJ2-3
TGTGCCAGCAGTTTCGGAGCGGGAGAGGTCGCAGATACGCAGTATTTT
CASSFGAGEVADTQYF
>-|-|TRBV10-3|TRBJ2-7
TGTGCCATCAGTGTTTGGAGGGACATCACCGCCTACGAGCAGTACTTC
CAISVWRDITAYEQYF
>-|TRBD1|TRBV10-1|TRBJ1-2
TGCGCCAGCAGTGAGTCGGCCGGGACAGGGCTTGGCTACACCTTC
CASSESAGTGLGYTF
>once|TRBD1|TRBV6-6|TRBJ2-2
TGTGCCAGCAGTTCCGGGACAGACACCGGGGAGCTGTTTTTT
CASSSGTDTGELFF
>-|-|TRBV10-3|TRBJ2-2
TGTGCCATCAGTGATGGGGAGGACCGCGGAGCCGGGGAGCTGTTTTTT
CAISDGEDRGAGELFF
>-|-|TRBV5-1|TRBJ2-7
TGCGCCAGCAGCTTGGGGTGGGACTTCGGGTACGAGCAGTACTTC
CASSLGWDFGYEQYF
>-|-|TRBV30|TRBJ1-1
TGTGCCTGGAGTCCTACAGGGAACACTGAAGCTTTCTTT
CAWSPTGNTEAFF
>-|-|TRBV28|TRBJ2-7
TGTGCCAGCAGTCACACCACCTTCCAGGGTGTCGCGTACGAGCAGTACTTC
CASSHTTFQGVAYEQYF
>-|-|TRBV4-3|TRBJ2-7
TGCGCCAGCAGCCTAGGGCCAACATCATACGAGCAGTACTTC
CASSLGPTSYEQYF
>-|-|TRBV5-6|TRBJ2-7
TGTGCCAGCAGCTTGGGGGCAGTTTCGGGCGAGCAGTACTTC
CASSLGAVSGEQYF
>-|TRBD2|TRBV7-7|TRBJ2-2
TGTGCTAGCAGCCCCCTCGAAGCGGGGACTAGCGGGATTCAGGCCGGGGAGCTGTTTTTT
CASSPLEAGTSGIQAGELFF
>-|-|TRBV30|TRBJ2-2
TGTGCCTGGTTGAACACCGGGGAGCTGTTTTTT
CAWLNTGELFF
>-|-|TRBV5-1|TRBJ1-1
TGCGCCAGCAGCTCCCAGGTTAGTGAAGCTTTCTTT
CASSSQVSEAFF
>-|-|TRBV2|TRBJ2-7
TGTGCCAGCAGAGGCTACGAGCAGTACTTC
CASRGYEQYF